This is a list of T cell receptor beta chains from one sample in a study of shared clonotypes between healthy human individuals. Profiling relied on immunoSEQ multiplex PCR, and the TCRdb table lists in-frame clones only, not all of them. Among hundreds of thousands of clones listed, 98% were seen once. The sample was naive CD8+ T cells sorted from blood. These receptors were collected from a young man in good health. Both conserved end residues are part of each CDR3. The order of the fields is clone size, J gene, V gene, D gene, CDR3 DNA, CDR3 protein. D genes are given only for firm matches. Where a row states a size, it is once, few, many or the class of an expanded clone; other rows omit it.

clone size: -; J gene: TRBJ2-1; V gene: TRBV11-3; D gene: TRBD2; CDR3 DNA: TGTGCCAGCAGCTTAGATGGACTAGCGGGAGGCGAGAGAACCTACAATGAGCAGTTCTTC; CDR3 protein: CASSLDGLAGGERTYNEQFF
clone size: -; J gene: TRBJ2-1; V gene: TRBV13; D gene: -; CDR3 DNA: TGTGCCAGCAGTTCCCGCTCTCAAGGGGGCTACAATGAGCAGTTCTTC; CDR3 protein: CASSSRSQGGYNEQFF
clone size: -; J gene: TRBJ2-1; V gene: TRBV4-3; D gene: TRBD2; CDR3 DNA: TGCGCCAGCAGCCAAGATCCCGGGACTAGCGGACAACCCTCCGCGTTCTTC; CDR3 protein: CASSQDPGTSGQPSAFF
clone size: -; J gene: TRBJ2-2; V gene: TRBV6-6; D gene: -; CDR3 DNA: TGTGCCAGCAGTTACTCGACTACCGGGGAGCTGTTTTTT; CDR3 protein: CASSYSTTGELFF
clone size: -; J gene: TRBJ2-2; V gene: TRBV28; D gene: -; CDR3 DNA: TGTGCCAGCAGCCGTGATCCCCACAACACCGGGGAGCTGTTTTTT; CDR3 protein: CASSRDPHNTGELFF
clone size: once; J gene: TRBJ2-4; V gene: TRBV6-1; D gene: -; CDR3 DNA: TGTGCCAGCATTTCCCTAGCCAAAAACATTCAGTACTTC; CDR3 protein: CASISLAKNIQYF
clone size: -; J gene: TRBJ2-7; V gene: TRBV10-1; D gene: TRBD1; CDR3 DNA: TGCGCCAGCAGTGAGGTCAGGGGGTCCGAGCAGTACTTC; CDR3 protein: CASSEVRGSEQYF
clone size: -; J gene: TRBJ2-1; V gene: TRBV6-5; D gene: TRBD2; CDR3 DNA: TGTGCCAGCAGGGGGGAGGGGACCCTTTACAATGAGCAGTTCTTC; CDR3 protein: CASRGEGTLYNEQFF
clone size: -; J gene: TRBJ2-3; V gene: TRBV7-6; D gene: -; CDR3 DNA: TGTGCCAGCAGCTCGCCTAAGGGGGCGACGGGAGAGGGCACAGATACGCAGTATTTT; CDR3 protein: CASSSPKGATGEGTDTQYF
clone size: -; J gene: TRBJ1-2; V gene: TRBV5-5; D gene: TRBD1; CDR3 DNA: TGTGCCAGCAGCCCGTCCCCCAATACAGGGGTCCGCGACTACACCTTC; CDR3 protein: CASSPSPNTGVRDYTF
clone size: -; J gene: TRBJ1-2; V gene: TRBV25-1; D gene: TRBD1; CDR3 DNA: TGTGCCAGCAGTGCTGGGACAGCCTTGGGCTACACCTTC; CDR3 protein: CASSAGTALGYTF
clone size: -; J gene: TRBJ2-5; V gene: TRBV7-9; D gene: TRBD2; CDR3 DNA: TGTGCCAGCAGCTTAGATGGGACTAGCGGGATTCGAGAGACCCAGTACTTC; CDR3 protein: CASSLDGTSGIRETQYF